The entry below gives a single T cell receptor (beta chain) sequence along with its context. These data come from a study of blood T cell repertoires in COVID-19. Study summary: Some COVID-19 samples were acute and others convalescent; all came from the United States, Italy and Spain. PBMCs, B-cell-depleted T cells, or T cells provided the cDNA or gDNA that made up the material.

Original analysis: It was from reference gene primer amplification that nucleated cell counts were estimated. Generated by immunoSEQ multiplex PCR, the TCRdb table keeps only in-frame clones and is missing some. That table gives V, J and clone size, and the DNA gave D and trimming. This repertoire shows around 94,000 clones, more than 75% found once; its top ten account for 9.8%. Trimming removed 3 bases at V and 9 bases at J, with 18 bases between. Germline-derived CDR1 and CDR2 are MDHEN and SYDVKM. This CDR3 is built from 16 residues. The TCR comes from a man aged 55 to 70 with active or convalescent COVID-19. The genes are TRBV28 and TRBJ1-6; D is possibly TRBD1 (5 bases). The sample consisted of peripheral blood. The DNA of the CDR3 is TGTGCCAGCAGTTTTCAACCACAGGCTGTGGGTTCACCCCTCCACTTT. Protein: CASSFQPQAVGSPLHF.